A single sample is the source of the 2 T cell receptor beta chains below, sequenced in a study of cytomegalovirus exposure and HLA in healthy donors. Primers for the PCR totalled 60 Vbeta and 13 Jbeta. The repertoire was sequenced with immunoSEQ multiplex PCR; TCRdb's copy has only in-frame clones and lacks some. The repertoire holds under 150,000 clones, with roughly 79% as singletons. Sequences were obtained from PBMCs. The receptor set was obtained from a woman aged 18-29 years in good health and CMV-seronegative.

V is TRBV4-1 and J is TRBJ2-5; 8 nucleotides match TRBD2. V shed 1 base, J shed 5 bases, and the junction held 0 bases outside the gene matches. The CDR3 covers 13 residues. Per the germline V gene, CDR1 is MGHRA and CDR2 is YSYEKL. The CDR3 region is CASSQGLAETQYF. The DNA for the CDR3 is TGCGCCAGCAGCCAAGGACTAGCGGAGACCCAGTACTTC.

The chain joins TRBV5-5 to TRBJ2-2; 8 bases align to TRBD2. The CDR3 has 17 amino acids. Germline V lookup: CDR1 SGHKS, CDR2 YYEKEE (reference sequence). J gave up 4 bases and V 0 bases, and 8 bases lay outside the gene matches. CDR3 bases: TGTGCCAGCAGCTTGGGAGTCGGGAGGGCCCGCACCGGGGAGCTGTTTTTT. This gives the protein CASSLGVGRARTGELFF.